A selection of T cell receptor beta chains follows, all from one sample in a study of glioma-infiltrating T cells. One entry per CDR3 protein results from TCRdb running MiXCR on the multiplex PCR reads. This sample yields approximately 400,000 distinct CDR3 sequences, of which 41% are seen a single time; about 12% belongs to the top ten. The sample taken for sequencing was glioma tissue, nonneoplastic brain tissue, or PBMCs (not recorded which). The receptors come from a human donor with low-grade glioma or glioblastoma, undergoing nonglioma brain surgery, or in good health (not recorded which). The CDR3 runs from the conserved cysteine through the conserved F or W. The D gene is left open where the match is weak. Clone sizes are given selectively: once, few, many, or a class where the clone is expanded.

j_call	cdr3_length	v_call	d_call	clone_size	cdr3_nt	cdr3_aa
TRBJ1-2	14	TRBV6-2/TRBV6-3	.	.	TGTGCCAGCAGTTACTCCGGCATTAACTATGGCTACACCTTC	CASSYSGINYGYTF
TRBJ2-1	16	TRBV28	.	.	TGTGCCGGCAGTTCAACACGGTTTAGTGACTACAATGAGCAGTTCTTC	CAGSSTRFSDYNEQFF
TRBJ1-4	13	TRBV6-6	.	few	TGTGCCAGCACCAAGGGTTTTTGGGAAAAACTGTTTTTT	CASTKGFWEKLFF
TRBJ1-1	14	TRBV15	.	many	TGTGCCACCAGCAGAGCACAGTCGAACAAGGAAGCTTTCTTT	CATSRAQSNKEAFF
TRBJ2-2	14	TRBV25-1	.	.	TGTGCCAGCAGACTAGTTATCAACACCGGGGAGCTGTTTTTT	CASRLVINTGELFF
TRBJ2-5	14	TRBV15	.	.	TGTGCCACCAGCAGAGTAAGGGACACAGAGACCCAGTACTTC	CATSRVRDTETQYF
TRBJ2-1	15	TRBV24-1	.	few	TGTGCCACCAGTGTGAGGACATCCTCCTACAATGAGCAGTTCTTC	CATSVRTSSYNEQFF
TRBJ2-1	16	TRBV28	TRBD2	.	TGTGCCAGCAGTTCCCAACCGGGACTAGGCTCGGGTGAGCAGTTCTTC	CASSSQPGLGSGEQFF
TRBJ2-5	13	TRBV6-1	.	.	TGTGCCAGCAGTGAAGTTGAACCAGGGGCCCAGTACTTC	CASSEVEPGAQYF
TRBJ2-2	15	TRBV5-4	TRBD1	once	TGTGCCAGCCGGACCGGGACAGGGGTCACCGGGGAGCTGTTTTTT	CASRTGTGVTGELFF
TRBJ2-3	15	TRBV19	TRBD2	.	TGTGCCAGTAGTGTGACTAGCGGGAGCCCAGATACGCAGTATTTT	CASSVTSGSPDTQYF
TRBJ1-3	13	TRBV5-6	.	.	TGTGCCAGCAGCTTACGGCGGGGAAACACCATATATTTT	CASSLRRGNTIYF
TRBJ2-7	13	TRBV7-2	.	many	TGTGCCAGCAGCTTACGGGCCCCCTACGAGCAGTACTTC	CASSLRAPYEQYF
TRBJ2-3	14	TRBV5-1	.	.	TGCGCCAGCAGCCCTCTAGCTGTCACAGATACGCAGTATTTT	CASSPLAVTDTQYF
TRBJ2-3	14	TRBV20-1	.	.	TGCAGTGCCAGAAGCGGGTTAATCACAGATACGCAGTATTTT	CSARSGLITDTQYF
TRBJ2-5	18	TRBV28	.	.	TGTGCCAGCAGTTCAGGAATGGAAGAACAGAATTACCAAGAGACCCAGTACTTC	CASSSGMEEQNYQETQYF
TRBJ1-3	15	TRBV7-2	TRBD1	few	TGTGCCAGCAGCCGTGACAGGGTCACTGGAAACACCATATATTTT	CASSRDRVTGNTIYF
TRBJ2-2	15	TRBV14	.	.	TGTGCCAGCAGCCAAATTTTGTCGAACACCGGGGAGCTGTTTTTT	CASSQILSNTGELFF
TRBJ2-5	14	TRBV19	.	few	TGTGCTAGTAGTACCCGACAGGCGGGGGAGACCCAGTACTTC	CASSTRQAGETQYF
TRBJ2-5	14	TRBV5-4	TRBD1	.	TGTGCCAGCAGCTCCGACAGGGGTCTGGAGACCCAGTACTTC	CASSSDRGLETQYF
TRBJ2-7	15	TRBV5-1	.	.	TGCGCCAGCAGCCTTACCGGGACGGACTCCTACGAGCAGTACTTC	CASSLTGTDSYEQYF